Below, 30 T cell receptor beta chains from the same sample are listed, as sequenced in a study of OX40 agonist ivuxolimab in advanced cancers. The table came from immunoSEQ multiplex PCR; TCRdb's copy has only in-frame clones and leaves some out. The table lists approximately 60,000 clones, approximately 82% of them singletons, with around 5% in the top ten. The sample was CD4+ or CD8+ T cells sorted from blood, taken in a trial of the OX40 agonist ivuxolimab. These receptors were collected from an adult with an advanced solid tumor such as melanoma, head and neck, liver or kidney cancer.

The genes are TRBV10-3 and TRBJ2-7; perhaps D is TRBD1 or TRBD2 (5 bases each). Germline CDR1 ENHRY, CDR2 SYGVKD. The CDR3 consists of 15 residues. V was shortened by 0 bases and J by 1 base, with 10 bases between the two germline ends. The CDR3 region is CAISESGTESYEQYF. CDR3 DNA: TGTGCCATCAGTGAGTCAGGGACCGAATCCTACGAGCAGTACTTC.

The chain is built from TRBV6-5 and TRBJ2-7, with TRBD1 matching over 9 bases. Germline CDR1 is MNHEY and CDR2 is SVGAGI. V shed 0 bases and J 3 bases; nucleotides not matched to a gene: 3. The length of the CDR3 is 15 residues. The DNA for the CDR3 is TGTGCCAGCAGTTACTCTGGGACAGGGATCTACGAGCAGTACTTC. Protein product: CASSYSGTGIYEQYF.

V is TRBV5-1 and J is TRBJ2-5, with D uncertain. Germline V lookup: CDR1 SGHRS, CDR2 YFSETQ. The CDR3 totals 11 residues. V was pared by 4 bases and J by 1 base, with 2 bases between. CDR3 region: CASSAQETQYF. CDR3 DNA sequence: TGCGCCAGCAGCGCCCAAGAGACCCAGTACTTC.

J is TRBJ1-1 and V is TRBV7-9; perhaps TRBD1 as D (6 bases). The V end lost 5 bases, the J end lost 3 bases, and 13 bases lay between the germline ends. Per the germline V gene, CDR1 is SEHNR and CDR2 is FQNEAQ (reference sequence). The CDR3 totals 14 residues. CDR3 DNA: TGTGCCAGCAGCCTAAGGACAGTTGACACTGAAGCTTTCTTT. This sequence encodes CASSLRTVDTEAFF.

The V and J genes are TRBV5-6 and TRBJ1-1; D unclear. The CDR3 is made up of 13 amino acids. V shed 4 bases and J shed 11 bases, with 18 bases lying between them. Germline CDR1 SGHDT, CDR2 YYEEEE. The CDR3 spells CASSPGSGPLAFF. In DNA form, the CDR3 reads TGTGCCAGCAGCCCCGGTTCGGGCCCACTGGCTTTCTTT.

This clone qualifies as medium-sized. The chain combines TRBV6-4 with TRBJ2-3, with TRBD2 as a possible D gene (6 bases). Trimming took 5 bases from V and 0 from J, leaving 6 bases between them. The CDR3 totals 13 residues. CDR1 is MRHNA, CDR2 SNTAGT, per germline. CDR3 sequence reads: CASSSGSTDTQYF. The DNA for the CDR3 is TGTGCCAGCAGTAGCGGGAGCACAGATACGCAGTATTTT.

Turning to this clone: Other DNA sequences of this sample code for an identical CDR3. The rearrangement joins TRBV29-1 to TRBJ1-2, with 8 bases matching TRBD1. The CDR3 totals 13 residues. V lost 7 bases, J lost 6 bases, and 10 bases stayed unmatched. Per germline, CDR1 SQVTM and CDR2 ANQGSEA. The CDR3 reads CSGTLGQGDGYTF. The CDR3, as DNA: TGCAGCGGCACACTAGGACAGGGCGATGGCTACACCTTC.

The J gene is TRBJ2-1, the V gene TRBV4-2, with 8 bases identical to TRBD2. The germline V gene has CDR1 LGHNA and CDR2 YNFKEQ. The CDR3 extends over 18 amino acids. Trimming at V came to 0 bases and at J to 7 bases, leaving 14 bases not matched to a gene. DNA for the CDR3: TGTGCCAGCAGCCAAGATAGTACTGAGGTAGCGGGGTCGAATGAGCAGTTCTTC. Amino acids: CASSQDSTEVAGSNEQFF.

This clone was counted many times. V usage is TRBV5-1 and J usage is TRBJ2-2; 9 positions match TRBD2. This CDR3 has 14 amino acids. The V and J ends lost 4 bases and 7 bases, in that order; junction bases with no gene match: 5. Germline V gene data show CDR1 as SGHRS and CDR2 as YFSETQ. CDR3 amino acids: CASSLGLAGGELFF. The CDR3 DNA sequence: TGCGCCAGCAGCCTGGGACTAGCCGGCGGGGAGCTGTTTTTT.

In nucleotides, the CDR3 is TGCGCCAGCAGCGGCGGAGGGGGTGACAAAAACATTCAGTACTTC. This translates into CASSGGGGDKNIQYF. The gene calls are TRBV5-1 and TRBJ2-4; D may be TRBD1 or TRBD2 (6 bases each). Germline V lookup: CDR1 SGHRS, CDR2 YFSETQ. Deletions cut 4 bases from V and 3 bases from J, with 14 bases between. The CDR3 is 15 amino acids.

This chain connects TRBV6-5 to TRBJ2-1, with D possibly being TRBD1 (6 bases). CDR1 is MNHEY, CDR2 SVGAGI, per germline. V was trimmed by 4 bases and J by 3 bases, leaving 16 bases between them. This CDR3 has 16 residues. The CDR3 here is CASSSLGYRDYNEQFF. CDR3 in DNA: TGTGCCAGCAGTTCTCTCGGATACAGGGACTACAATGAGCAGTTCTTC.

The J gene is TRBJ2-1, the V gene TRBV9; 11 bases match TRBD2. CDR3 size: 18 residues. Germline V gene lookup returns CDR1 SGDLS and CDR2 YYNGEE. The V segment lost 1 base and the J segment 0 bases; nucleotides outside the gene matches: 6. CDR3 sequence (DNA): TGTGCCAGCAGCGTATCTAGCGGGAGGTCTAACTCCTACAATGAGCAGTTCTTC. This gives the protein CASSVSSGRSNSYNEQFF.

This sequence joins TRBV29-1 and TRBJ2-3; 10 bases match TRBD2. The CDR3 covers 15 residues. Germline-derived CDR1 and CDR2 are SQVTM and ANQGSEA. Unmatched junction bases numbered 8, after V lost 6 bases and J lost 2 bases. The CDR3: CSVIVAGGPTDTQYF. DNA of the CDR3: TGCAGCGTGATAGTAGCGGGAGGACCCACAGATACGCAGTATTTT.

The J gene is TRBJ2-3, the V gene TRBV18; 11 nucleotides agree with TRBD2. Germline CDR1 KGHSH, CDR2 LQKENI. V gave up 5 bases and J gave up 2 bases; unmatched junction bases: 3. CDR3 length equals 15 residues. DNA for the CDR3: TGTGCCAGCTCAGCACTAGCGGGGGACACAGATACGCAGTATTTT. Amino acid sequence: CASSALAGDTDTQYF.

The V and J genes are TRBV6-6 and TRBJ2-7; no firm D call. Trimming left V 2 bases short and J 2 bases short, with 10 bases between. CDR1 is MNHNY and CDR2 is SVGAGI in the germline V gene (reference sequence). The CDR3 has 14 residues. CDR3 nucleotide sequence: TGTGCCAGCAGTTACCCTGGGGAAACCTACGAGCAGTACTTC. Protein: CASSYPGETYEQYF.

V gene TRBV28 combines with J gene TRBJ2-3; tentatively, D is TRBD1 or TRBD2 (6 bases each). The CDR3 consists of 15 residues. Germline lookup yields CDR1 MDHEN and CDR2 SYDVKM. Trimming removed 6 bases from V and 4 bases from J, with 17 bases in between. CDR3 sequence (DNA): TGTGCCAGCAGGTTAGCCACGAGGGGGGCAGATACGCAGTATTTT. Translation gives CASRLATRGADTQYF.

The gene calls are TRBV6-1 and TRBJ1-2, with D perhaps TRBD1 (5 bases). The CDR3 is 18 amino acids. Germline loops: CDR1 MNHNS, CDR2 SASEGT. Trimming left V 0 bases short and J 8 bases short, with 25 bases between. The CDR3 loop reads CASSEALQGRVRTYGYTF. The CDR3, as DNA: TGTGCCAGCAGTGAAGCGCTTCAGGGACGGGTCCGAACGTACGGCTACACCTTC.

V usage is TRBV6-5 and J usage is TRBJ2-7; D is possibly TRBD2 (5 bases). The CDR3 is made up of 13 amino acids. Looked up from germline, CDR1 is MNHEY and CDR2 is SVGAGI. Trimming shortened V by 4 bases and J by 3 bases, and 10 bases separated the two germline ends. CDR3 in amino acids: CASSLLGGYEQYF. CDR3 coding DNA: TGTGCCAGCAGTTTACTAGGCGGCTACGAGCAGTACTTC.

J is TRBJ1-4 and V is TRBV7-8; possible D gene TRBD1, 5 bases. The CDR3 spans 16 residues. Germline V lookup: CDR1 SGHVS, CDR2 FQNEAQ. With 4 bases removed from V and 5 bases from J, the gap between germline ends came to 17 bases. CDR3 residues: CASSYRQRAVNEKLFF. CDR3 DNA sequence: TGTGCCAGCAGCTACCGACAGAGAGCCGTCAATGAAAAACTGTTTTTT.

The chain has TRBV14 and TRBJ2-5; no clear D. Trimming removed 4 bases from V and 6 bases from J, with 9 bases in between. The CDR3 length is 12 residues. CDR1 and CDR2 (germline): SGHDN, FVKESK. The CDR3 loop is CASSRDRQTQYF. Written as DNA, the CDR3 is TGTGCCAGCAGCCGAGACCGGCAGACCCAGTACTTC.

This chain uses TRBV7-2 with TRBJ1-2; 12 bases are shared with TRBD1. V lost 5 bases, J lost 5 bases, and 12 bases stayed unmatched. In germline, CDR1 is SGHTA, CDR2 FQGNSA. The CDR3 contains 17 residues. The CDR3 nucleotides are TGTGCCAGCAGCGCGTCCCGGGACAGGGGGCGCGGATATGGCTACACCTTC. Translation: CASSASRDRGRGYGYTF.

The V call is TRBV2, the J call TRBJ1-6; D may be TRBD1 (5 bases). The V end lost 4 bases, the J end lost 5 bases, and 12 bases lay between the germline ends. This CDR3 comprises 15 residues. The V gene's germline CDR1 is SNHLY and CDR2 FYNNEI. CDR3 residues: CASSVQGIHNSPLHF. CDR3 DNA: TGTGCCAGCAGTGTGCAGGGCATCCATAATTCACCCCTCCACTTT.

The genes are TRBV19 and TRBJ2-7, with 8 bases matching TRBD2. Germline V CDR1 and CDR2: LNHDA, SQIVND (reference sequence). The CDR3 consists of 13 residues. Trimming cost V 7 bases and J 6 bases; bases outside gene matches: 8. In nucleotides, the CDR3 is TGTGCCAGTAACGACGGGAGGGCGACCGAGCAGTACTTC. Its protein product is CASNDGRATEQYF.

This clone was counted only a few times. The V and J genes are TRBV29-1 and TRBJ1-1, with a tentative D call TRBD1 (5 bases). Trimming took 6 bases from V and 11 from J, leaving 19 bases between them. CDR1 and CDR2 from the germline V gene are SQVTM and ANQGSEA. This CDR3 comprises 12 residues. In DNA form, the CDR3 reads TGCAGCGTGGACCGTCAGGGAGGGGAGGCTTTCTTT. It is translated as CSVDRQGGEAFF.

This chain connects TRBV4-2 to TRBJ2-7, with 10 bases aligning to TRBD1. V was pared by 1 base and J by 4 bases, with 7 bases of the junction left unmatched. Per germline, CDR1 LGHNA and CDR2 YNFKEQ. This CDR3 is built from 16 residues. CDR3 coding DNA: TGTGCCAGCAGCCAAGTGGGGACAGGGGTGTTGTACGAGCAGTACTTC. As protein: CASSQVGTGVLYEQYF.

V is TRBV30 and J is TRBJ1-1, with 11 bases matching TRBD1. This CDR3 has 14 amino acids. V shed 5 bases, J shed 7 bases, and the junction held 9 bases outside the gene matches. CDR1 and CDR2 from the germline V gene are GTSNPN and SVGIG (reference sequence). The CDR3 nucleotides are TGTGCCTGGGCCCGGACAGGGGGCGCGGGTGAAGCTTTCTTT. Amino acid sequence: CAWARTGGAGEAFF. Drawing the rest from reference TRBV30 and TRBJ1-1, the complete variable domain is SQTIHQWPATLVQPVGSPLSLECTVEGTSNPNLYWYRQAAGRGLQLLFYSVGIGQISSEVPQNLSASRPQDRQFILSSKKLLLSDSGFYLCAWARTGGAGEAFFGQGTRLTVV.

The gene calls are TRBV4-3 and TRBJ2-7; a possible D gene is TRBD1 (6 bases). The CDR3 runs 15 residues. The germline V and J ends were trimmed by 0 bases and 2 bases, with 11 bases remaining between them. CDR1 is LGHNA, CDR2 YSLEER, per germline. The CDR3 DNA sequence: TGCGCCAGCAGCCAAGATCGGGACAACACCTACGAGCAGTACTTC. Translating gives CASSQDRDNTYEQYF.

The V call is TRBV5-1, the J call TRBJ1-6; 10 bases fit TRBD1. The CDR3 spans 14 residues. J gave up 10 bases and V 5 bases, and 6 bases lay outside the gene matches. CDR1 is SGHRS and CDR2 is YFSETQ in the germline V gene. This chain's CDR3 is CASRAGTGVSPLHF. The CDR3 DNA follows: TGCGCCAGCAGGGCCGGGACAGGGGTCTCACCCCTCCACTTT. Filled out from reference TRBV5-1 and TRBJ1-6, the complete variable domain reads KAGVTQTPRYLIKTRGQQVTLSCSPISGHRSVSWYQQTPGQGLQFLFEYFSETQRNKGNFPGRFSGRQFSNSRSEMNVSTLELGDSALYLCASRAGTGVSPLHFGNGTRLTVT.

The CDR3 sequence is CATGTGGGLWYF. The CDR3 bases are TGTGCCACCGGGACAGGGGGCGGATTGTGGTACTTC. The rearrangement joins TRBV10-3 to TRBJ2-4, with 12 positions matching TRBD1. CDR3 size: 12 residues. CDR1 is ENHRY and CDR2 is SYGVKD in the germline V gene. The ends lost 10 bases at V and 15 bases at J; junction bases unmatched: 10.

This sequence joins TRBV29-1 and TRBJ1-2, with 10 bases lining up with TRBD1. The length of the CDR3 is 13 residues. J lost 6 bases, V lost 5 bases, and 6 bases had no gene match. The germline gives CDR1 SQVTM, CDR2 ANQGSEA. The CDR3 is CSVQPGTGDGYTF. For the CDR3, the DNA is TGCAGCGTTCAGCCCGGGACAGGGGATGGCTACACCTTC.